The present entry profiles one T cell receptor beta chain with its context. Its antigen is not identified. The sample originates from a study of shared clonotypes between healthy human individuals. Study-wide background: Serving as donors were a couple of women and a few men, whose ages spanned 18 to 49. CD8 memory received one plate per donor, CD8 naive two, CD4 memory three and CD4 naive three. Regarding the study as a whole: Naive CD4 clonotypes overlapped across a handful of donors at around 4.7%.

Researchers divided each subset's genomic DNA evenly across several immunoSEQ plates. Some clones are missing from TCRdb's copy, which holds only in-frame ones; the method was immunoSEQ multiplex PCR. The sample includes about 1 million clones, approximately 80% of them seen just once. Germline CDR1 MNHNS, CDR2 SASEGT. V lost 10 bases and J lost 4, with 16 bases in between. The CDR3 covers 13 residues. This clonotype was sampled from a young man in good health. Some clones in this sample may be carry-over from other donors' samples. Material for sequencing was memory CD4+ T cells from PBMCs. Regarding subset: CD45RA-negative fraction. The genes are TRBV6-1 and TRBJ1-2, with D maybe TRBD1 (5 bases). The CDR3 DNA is TGTGCCACCAGGGCAGGGATCCCCTATGGCTACACCTTC. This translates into CATRAGIPYGYTF.